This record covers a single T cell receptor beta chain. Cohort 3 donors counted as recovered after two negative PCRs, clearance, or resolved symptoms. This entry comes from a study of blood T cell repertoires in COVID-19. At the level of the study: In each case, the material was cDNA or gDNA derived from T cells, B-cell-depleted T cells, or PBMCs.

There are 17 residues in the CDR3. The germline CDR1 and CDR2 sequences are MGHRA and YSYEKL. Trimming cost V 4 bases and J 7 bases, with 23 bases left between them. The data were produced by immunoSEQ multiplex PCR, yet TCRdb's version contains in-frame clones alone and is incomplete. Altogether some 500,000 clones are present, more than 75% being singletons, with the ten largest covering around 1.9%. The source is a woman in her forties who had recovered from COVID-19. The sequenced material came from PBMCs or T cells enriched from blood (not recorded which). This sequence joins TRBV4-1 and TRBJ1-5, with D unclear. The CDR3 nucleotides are TGCGCCAGCAGCCCTCTCCCCCTTGTGGAAGGGAGGCAGCCCCAGCATTTT. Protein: CASSPLPLVEGRQPQHF.